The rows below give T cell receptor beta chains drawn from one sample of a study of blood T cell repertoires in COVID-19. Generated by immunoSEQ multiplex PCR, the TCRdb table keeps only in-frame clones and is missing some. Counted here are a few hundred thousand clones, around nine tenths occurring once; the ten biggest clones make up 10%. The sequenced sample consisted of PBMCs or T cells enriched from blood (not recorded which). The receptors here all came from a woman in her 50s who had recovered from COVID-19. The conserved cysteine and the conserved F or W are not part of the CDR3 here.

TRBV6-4,ASTRTGGTDSNQPQH
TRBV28,ASINTQGLYEQY
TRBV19,ASTGYNEQF
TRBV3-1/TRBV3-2,ASSQWQEGYGYT
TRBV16,ASSREGSGNTIY
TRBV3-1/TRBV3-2,ASSQDFLSTEAF
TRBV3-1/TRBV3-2,ASSPRQGKTDTQY
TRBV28,ASSPTGDSNQPQH
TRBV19,ASSTMTVLNQPQH
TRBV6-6,ATSRDRVSSGYT
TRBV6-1,ASSEAFAGATYEQY
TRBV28,ASSLFAGQLFNQPQH
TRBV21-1,ASSKRTPLPQVTEAF
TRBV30,AWSPGQGSSYGYT
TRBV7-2,ASSLTSGGLEQF
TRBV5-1,ASRGRLDTDTQY
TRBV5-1,ASSFYSMNTEAF
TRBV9,ASSPRGGPQIYPTGELF
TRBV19,ASSSRGRFGGNTIY
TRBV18,ASSFSLAGATDTQY
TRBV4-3,ASSQDLRGHNSNQPQH
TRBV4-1,ASSQGQVGAPGNEQF
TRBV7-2,ASSLAGGWNEQF
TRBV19,ASGGERPRGPYNEQF
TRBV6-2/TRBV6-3,ASSLNPGLEYEQY
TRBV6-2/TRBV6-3,ASSSTQITSGETDTQY
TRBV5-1,ASSWEGGQDTDTQY
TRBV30,ACKTDRGSYNSPLH
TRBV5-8,ASSRDGGGSYEQY
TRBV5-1,ASSPSGTSGYNEQF
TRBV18,ASSRPGTADYGYT
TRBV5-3,ARSPLPQTGETEAF
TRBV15,ATSRDLGTWANYGYT
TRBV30,AWSRGQDYGYT
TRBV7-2,ASSVTSAYEQY
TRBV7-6,ASRGPTRAQETQY
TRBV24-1,ATSAQRGLSDTQY
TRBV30,AWMANRLGTDTQY
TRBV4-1,ASSQEGPAGGRYEQY
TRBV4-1,ASSHTGLYQPQH
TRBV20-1,SAIRSYGYT
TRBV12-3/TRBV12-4,ASSSAGGYGYT
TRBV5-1,ASSSTGARDSPLH
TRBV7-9,ASSFHPDEQY
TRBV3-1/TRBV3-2,ASSQEVQGRTPLH
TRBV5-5,ASTWGDTEAF
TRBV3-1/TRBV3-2,ASSLGDRGNTEAF
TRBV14,ASSQHKQGNTEAF
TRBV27,ASSSPGAETQY
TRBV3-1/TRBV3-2,ASSQDYGLAGALTQY
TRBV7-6,ASSFERSDTGELF
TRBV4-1,ASSLTGNYGYT
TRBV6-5,ASGKQGPPYEQY
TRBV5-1,ASSLQSGGEAF
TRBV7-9,ASSEWTGSVDTQY
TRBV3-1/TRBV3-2,ASSQGANTIY
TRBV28,ASSFSQGLMGNTIY
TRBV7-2,ASSPSSGTGELF
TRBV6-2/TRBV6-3,ASSPGPTGMAQRVYEQY
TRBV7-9,ASSSYRGRPGGYT